These 27 T cell receptor beta chains were sequenced from one sample in a study of CD8+ T cells in alopecia areata. RNA, once extracted, was reverse transcribed into cDNA for use as the sequencing template. Generated by immunoSEQ multiplex PCR, the TCRdb table keeps only in-frame clones and is missing some. The sample shows about 210,000 clones, about three fifths of them seen only once. Treatment of the sample: oral pan-JAK inhibitor, 5-10 mg twice daily. Sequences were derived from CD4+ T cells sorted from blood, sampled at week 4, from a patient treated with tofacitinib. All receptors come from a human donor with alopecia areata.

J is TRBJ2-7 and V is TRBV30; D may correspond to TRBD1 or TRBD2 (5 bases each). Germline V gene data show CDR1 as GTSNPN and CDR2 as SVGIG (reference sequence). Trimming removed 3 bases at V and 8 bases at J, with 17 bases between. The CDR3 runs to 13 residues. In nucleotides, the CDR3 is TGTGCCTGGAGCCAACCAGGGACCATCCAGCAGTACTTC. Protein sequence: CAWSQPGTIQQYF.

A few counts support this clone. The V and J genes are TRBV19 and TRBJ1-2; D is undetermined. Trimming stripped 3 bases from V and 6 bases from J, with 8 bases between. Germline CDR1 reads LNHDA; CDR2 reads SQIVND (reference sequence). This CDR3 spans 12 amino acids. This CDR3 reads CASSIAVNGYTF. The CDR3 DNA sequence: TGTGCCAGTAGTATTGCAGTGAATGGCTACACCTTC.

This clone was counted ten times or more. Other DNA variants within this sample encode the same CDR3. The DNA of the CDR3 is TGCGCCAGCAGCTTGGACACAGGGGGAGGCGGCTACACCTTC. Translated, it gives CASSLDTGGGGYTF. This sequence joins TRBV5-1 and TRBJ1-2, with 8 bases lining up with TRBD1. CDR3 length equals 14 residues. After removal of 0 bases from V and 8 bases from J, the junction contained 6 bases not matched to a gene. CDR1 is SGHRS, CDR2 YFSETQ, per germline. Full variable domain (outside the CDR3, taken from reference TRBV5-1 and TRBJ1-2): KAGVTQTPRYLIKTRGQQVTLSCSPISGHRSVSWYQQTPGQGLQFLFEYFSETQRNKGNFPGRFSGRQFSNSRSEMNVSTLELGDSALYLCASSLDTGGGGYTFGSGTRLTVV.

This clone was observed a handful of times. CDR3 DNA sequence: TGTGCCAGCGAAGAGATCCCGGCAGGGGGAACTGAAGCTTTCTTT. It codes for CASEEIPAGGTEAFF. V gene TRBV2 combines with J gene TRBJ1-1; 7 bases are a match to TRBD1. V lost 8 bases, J lost 5 bases, and 14 bases stayed unmatched. This CDR3 contains 15 residues. Germline V gene data show CDR1 as SNHLY and CDR2 as FYNNEI.

The chain joins TRBV25-1 to TRBJ1-2; no clear D. V was cut by 5 bases and J by 0 bases, with 10 bases left in between. CDR1 and CDR2 from the germline V gene are MGHDK and SYGVNS. The CDR3 consists of 14 residues. As DNA, the CDR3 is TGTGCCAGCAGTCTCCCCGGAGCTAACTATGGCTACACCTTC. Its protein is CASSLPGANYGYTF.

This rearrangement joins TRBV7-8 to TRBJ2-7, with a weak D call TRBD2 (5 bases). Germline values: CDR1 SGHVS, CDR2 FQNEAQ. The CDR3 has 12 amino acids. The V and J ends lost 6 bases and 7 bases respectively, with 13 bases between them. The CDR3 spells CASSRLTGEQYF. For the CDR3, the DNA is TGTGCCAGCAGTCGTCTGACGGGGGAGCAGTACTTC.

V is TRBV27 and J is TRBJ1-1; D uncertain. From germline, CDR1 is MNHEY and CDR2 SMNVEV (reference sequence). The CDR3 covers 15 residues. Trimming removed 4 bases at V and 0 bases at J, with 12 bases between. DNA for the CDR3: TGTGCCAGCAGTTCGCACGGTCGATTGAACACTGAAGCTTTCTTT. Amino acid sequence: CASSSHGRLNTEAFF.

The chain joins TRBV4-3 to TRBJ2-3; TRBD2 matches at 11 bases. V lost 3 bases, J lost 6 bases, and 5 bases stayed unmatched. Germline values: CDR1 LGHNA, CDR2 YSLEER. The CDR3 has 15 amino acids. CDR3 region: CASSHSGTSGDTQYF. CDR3 coding DNA: TGCGCCAGCAGCCACTCCGGGACTAGCGGCGATACGCAGTATTTT.

This clone came up once. This chain links TRBV30 with TRBJ2-5; the match to TRBD1 covers 9 bases. There are 14 residues in the CDR3. Germline V gene lookup returns CDR1 GTSNPN and CDR2 SVGIG (reference sequence). The V and J ends lost 6 bases and 3 bases, in that order; junction bases with no gene match: 8. This CDR3 is CACTGTGLEETQYF. CDR3 bases: TGTGCCTGTACCGGGACAGGGTTAGAAGAGACCCAGTACTTC.

V gene TRBV30 combines with J gene TRBJ1-1, with 7 positions matching TRBD1. V lost 5 bases and J lost 5; bases outside the gene matches: 8. This CDR3 has 13 amino acids. Germline CDR1 GTSNPN, CDR2 SVGIG (reference sequence). The CDR3 DNA follows: TGTGCCTGGGCCTACAGGGGATCGACTGAAGCTTTCTTT. Its protein product is CAWAYRGSTEAFF.

On this clone itself: Other DNA sequences within the sample encode an identical CDR3. CDR3 nucleotides: TGCAGCGTTGATCCAGGGAACTCCTACAATGAGCAGTTCTTC. Translated: CSVDPGNSYNEQFF. The V and J genes are TRBV29-1 and TRBJ2-1; perhaps TRBD1 as D (5 bases). CDR1 is SQVTM, CDR2 ANQGSEA, per germline. The ends were cut back, 3 bases at V and 0 bases at J, with 9 bases in the middle. The CDR3 covers 14 residues.

The rearrangement joins TRBV15 to TRBJ2-2, with 10 bases lining up with TRBD1. From germline, CDR1 is LNHNV and CDR2 YYDKDF (reference sequence). This CDR3 spans 15 amino acids. V trimming: 5 bases; J trimming: 5 bases; junction bases outside the gene matches: 5. In nucleotides, the CDR3 is TGTGCCACCAGCCCAGACAGGGGGCCTACCGGGGAGCTGTTTTTT. It specifies CATSPDRGPTGELFF.

This sequence joins TRBV5-1 and TRBJ2-1; D uncertain. Germline lookup yields CDR1 SGHRS and CDR2 YFSETQ. V was trimmed by 0 bases and J by 6 bases, leaving 4 bases between them. The CDR3 covers 12 residues. The CDR3 here is CASSLAGNEQFF. Here the CDR3 DNA reads TGCGCCAGCAGCTTGGCCGGCAATGAGCAGTTCTTC.

The V call is TRBV7-8, the J call TRBJ2-7; tentatively, D is TRBD1 or TRBD2 (5 bases each). CDR1 and CDR2 (germline): SGHVS, FQNEAQ. The length of the CDR3 is 14 residues. V lost 8 bases and J 7 bases, leaving 21 bases between the germline ends. CDR3 coding DNA: TGTGCCAGCGAAGTACAGGTTCAAGGCGGGGAGCAGTACTTC. This sequence encodes CASEVQVQGGEQYF. The full variable domain, in which reference TRBV7-8 and TRBJ2-7 provide the parts outside the CDR3, is GAGVSQSPRYKVAKRGQDVALRCDPISGHVSLFWYQQALGQGPEFLTYFQNEAQLDKSGLPSDRFFAERPEGSVSTLKIQRTQQEDSAVYLCASEVQVQGGEQYFGPGTRLTVT.

This chain joins TRBV6-1 and TRBJ1-2, with D possibly matching TRBD1 (5 bases). This CDR3 is 13 amino acids long. Per germline, CDR1 MNHNS and CDR2 SASEGT. The V gene lost 2 bases and the J gene lost 6 bases, with 10 bases spanning the gap. CDR3 sequence (DNA): TGTGCCAGCAGTGAACCAGGGTTCAATGGCTACACCTTC. Protein: CASSEPGFNGYTF.

This chain joins TRBV30 and TRBJ1-1; D is possibly TRBD1 (5 bases). Germline V gene lookup returns CDR1 GTSNPN and CDR2 SVGIG (reference sequence). V was cut by 4 bases and J by 0 bases, with 15 bases left in between. CDR3 length: 15 amino acids. CDR3 amino acids: CAWNPPGPLNTEAFF. In nucleotides, the CDR3 is TGTGCCTGGAACCCACCGGGACCACTGAACACTGAAGCTTTCTTT.

In this sample, this clone turned up once. The chain recombines TRBV29-1 with TRBJ1-2; the D is unclear. Looked up from germline, CDR1 is SQVTM and CDR2 is ANQGSEA. The CDR3 contains 15 residues. Between the trimmed V and J ends, which lost 5 bases and 0 bases, there was a span of 16 bases. CDR3: CSVPNQPSPNYGYTF. CDR3 nucleotides: TGCAGCGTTCCGAACCAACCGAGTCCTAACTATGGCTACACCTTC.

The V call is TRBV29-1, the J call TRBJ2-5; D uncertain. Germline lookup yields CDR1 SQVTM and CDR2 ANQGSEA. The CDR3 is 12 residues long. Trimming removed 3 bases from V and 5 bases from J, with 10 bases in between. The CDR3 is CSVEDSGETQYF. Here the CDR3 DNA reads TGCAGCGTTGAGGATTCGGGCGAGACCCAGTACTTC.

This clone was seen more than once but under ten times. This chain connects TRBV29-1 to TRBJ2-3; D might be TRBD1 or TRBD2, each matching 5 bases. The germline gives CDR1 SQVTM, CDR2 ANQGSEA. This CDR3 region has 12 residues. The CDR3 region has the DNA TGCAGTGGGACGGTGAGCACAGATACGCAGTATTTT. Amino acids: CSGTVSTDTQYF.

The chain is built from TRBV2 and TRBJ2-3; D is unresolved. Germline V gene data show CDR1 as SNHLY and CDR2 as FYNNEI. Trimming stripped 4 bases from V and 6 bases from J, with 5 bases between. The CDR3 loop spans 11 amino acids. The CDR3 here is CASSGRDTQYF. The CDR3 DNA sequence: TGTGCCAGCAGTGGGCGGGATACGCAGTATTTT.

The chain employs TRBV30 and TRBJ2-5; 11 nucleotides match TRBD1. The CDR3 loop spans 15 amino acids. V lost 2 bases to trimming and J lost 2 bases; unmatched junction nucleotides: 4. Germline V gene sequence: CDR1 GTSNPN, CDR2 SVGIG (reference sequence). This chain's CDR3 is CAWSWDRGSQETQYF. The CDR3 region has the DNA TGTGCCTGGAGTTGGGACAGGGGGTCACAAGAGACCCAGTACTTC.

CDR3 region: CACQAYYGYTF. The CDR3 DNA sequence: TGTGCCTGCCAAGCATACTATGGCTACACCTTC. V and J are TRBV30 and TRBJ1-2, with D hard to call. With 6 bases removed from V and 3 bases from J, the gap between germline ends came to 8 bases. CDR1 is GTSNPN, CDR2 SVGIG, per germline (reference sequence). The CDR3 covers 11 residues.

Note on this clone: One junction end disagrees with the germline gene, perhaps due to a read error. The chain links TRBV2 to TRBJ2-6, with a possible D match to TRBD1 (5 bases). The CDR3 is 13 residues long. Germline loops: CDR1 SNHLY, CDR2 FYNNEI. In DNA form, the CDR3 reads TGTGCCGGCAGGGTCTCTGGGGCCAACGTCCTGACTTTC. Its translation is CAGRVSGANVLTF.

The gene calls are TRBV30 and TRBJ1-2; D possibly corresponds to TRBD1 (6 bases). Germline V gene sequence: CDR1 GTSNPN, CDR2 SVGIG (reference sequence). This CDR3 region has 16 residues. With 2 bases removed from V and 2 bases from J, the gap between germline ends came to 18 bases. The CDR3, as DNA: TGTGCCTGGAGTCGCTGGGGGGGCAGATCCAACTATGGCTACACCTTC. Its translation: CAWSRWGGRSNYGYTF. Variable domain in full (rest from reference TRBV30 and TRBJ1-2): SQTIHQWPATLVQPVGSPLSLECTVEGTSNPNLYWYRQAAGRGLQLLFYSVGIGQISSEVPQNLSASRPQDRQFILSSKKLLLSDSGFYLCAWSRWGGRSNYGYTFGSGTRLTVV.

The chain couples TRBV7-7 to TRBJ2-5, with TRBD2 matching 7 bases. After removal of 4 bases from V and 1 base from J, the junction contained 6 bases not matched to a gene. CDR1 is SSHAT, CDR2 FNYEAQ, per germline (reference sequence). The CDR3 totals 15 residues. In DNA, the CDR3 is TGTGCCAGCAGCTCGACCACTAGCGCCCAAGAGACCCAGTACTTC. This translates into CASSSTTSAQETQYF.

In this sample, this clone turned up a few times. The rearrangement uses TRBV4-3 and TRBJ1-2; TRBD1 is a possible D gene (5 bases). V lost 0 bases and J lost 1, with 18 bases in between. CDR3 length equals 18 residues. Germline V gene lookup returns CDR1 LGHNA and CDR2 YSLEER. CDR3 amino acids: CASSQDLATETFNYGYTF. The CDR3, as DNA: TGCGCCAGCAGCCAAGATTTAGCGACAGAGACATTTAACTATGGCTACACCTTC.

To note about this clone: The same CDR3 also results from other DNA sequences found in this sample. J is TRBJ2-5 and V is TRBV30, with a weak D call TRBD1 (6 bases). Germline CDR1 GTSNPN, CDR2 SVGIG (reference sequence). With 1 base removed from V and 5 bases from J, the gap between germline ends came to 11 bases. The CDR3 contains 13 residues. The CDR3 DNA sequence: TGTGCCTGGAGTGGGGGGCGAAGGGAGACCCAGTACTTC. Translated: CAWSGGRRETQYF.